This T cell receptor beta chain was sequenced during a study of cytomegalovirus exposure and HLA in healthy donors. CDR3 length: 17 residues. CDR1 is MNHEY, CDR2 SMNVEV, per germline (reference sequence). The V end was cut by 4 bases, the J end by 1 base, with 19 bases between. Primers: 60 Vbeta forward and 13 Jbeta reverse. Some clones are missing from TCRdb's copy, which holds only in-frame ones; the method was immunoSEQ multiplex PCR. This table holds more than 90,000 clones, around 61% found once. The specimen was PBMCs. The chain has TRBV27 and TRBJ1-2, with no clear D. This receptor was taken from a woman in her 30s in good health and CMV-seronegative. CDR3 loop: CASSSLPHRNFNYGYTF. The CDR3, as DNA: TGTGCCAGCAGTTCCCTCCCCCACAGAAACTTTAACTATGGCTACACCTTC.